The 29 T cell receptor beta chains below were found in one sample sequenced in a study of shared clonotypes between healthy human individuals. The method was immunoSEQ multiplex PCR; TCRdb's version includes in-frame clones alone and lacks a portion of them. Here the sample spans hundreds of thousands of clones, approximately 73% being singletons. The sample comprised memory CD4+ T cells sorted from blood. Sample subset: CD45RA-negative fraction. These receptors all come from a woman between 25 and 40 years old in good health.

The chain is built from TRBV19 and TRBJ1-2; 8 bases fit TRBD1. Germline V gives CDR1 LNHDA, CDR2 SQIVND (reference sequence). The CDR3 consists of 15 residues. The V segment lost 4 bases and the J segment 3 bases; nucleotides outside the gene matches: 7. CDR3 DNA sequence: TGTGCCAGTAGTAGGTCAGGGACAGGCGACTATGGCTACACCTTC. It specifies CASSRSGTGDYGYTF.

Details on this clone: Other DNA sequences from this sample encode an identical CDR3 as well. The chain recombines TRBV2 with TRBJ1-5; D perhaps matches TRBD1 (5 bases). Germline CDR1 SNHLY, CDR2 FYNNEI. Trimming removed 8 bases at V and 1 base at J, with 9 bases between. The CDR3 has 13 amino acids. In nucleotides, the CDR3 is TGTGCCAGCCGGCGGGACAGCAATCAGCCCCAGCATTTT. It codes for CASRRDSNQPQHF.

The rearrangement uses TRBV6-6 and TRBJ2-1; 7 bases are a match to TRBD2. The CDR3 is 15 amino acids. Losses at the gene ends were 6 bases for V and 0 bases for J; bases not matched to a gene: 5. Germline lookup yields CDR1 MNHNY and CDR2 SVGAGI (reference sequence). The CDR3 protein is CASRSGVSSYNEQFF. The DNA of the CDR3 is TGTGCCAGCAGGAGCGGGGTTAGCTCCTACAATGAGCAGTTCTTC.

The chain uses TRBV10-2 and TRBJ2-7; tentative D call: TRBD2 (5 bases). Germline V gene sequence: CDR1 WSHSY, CDR2 SAAADI. CDR3 length: 13 residues. Deletions cut 6 bases from V and 5 bases from J, with 14 bases between. The CDR3 DNA is TGCGCCAGCAGCCTCGGGGTCCGCAACGAGCAGTACTTC. Its protein is CASSLGVRNEQYF.

The rearrangement joins TRBV19 to TRBJ1-5, with D maybe TRBD1 (6 bases). V lost 8 bases and J lost 0, with 14 bases in between. CDR1 LNHDA and CDR2 SQIVND come from the germline V gene (reference sequence). The CDR3 contains 15 residues. Here the CDR3 reads CASGRGRDSNQPQHF. The CDR3 DNA reads TGTGCCAGTGGCAGGGGCCGGGATAGCAATCAGCCCCAGCATTTT.

This rearrangement joins TRBV11-2 to TRBJ2-7; a weak D match, TRBD2 (6 bases). From germline, CDR1 is SGHAT and CDR2 FQNNGV. The CDR3 has 15 residues. V was clipped by 5 bases and J by 6 bases, with 20 bases between them. CDR3 coding DNA: TGTGCCAGCAGCCTAGTAGTGCGGGGTAAGGGCGAGCAGTACTTC. It specifies CASSLVVRGKGEQYF.

The table lists this clone with a few counts. The rearrangement uses TRBV9 and TRBJ2-7; D call uncertain. The CDR3 sequence is 12 residues long. Germline V CDR1 and CDR2: SGDLS, YYNGEE. V lost 3 bases and J lost 5, with 9 bases in between. The CDR3 region has the DNA TGTGCCAGCAGCGCAGATAGAGACGAGCAGTACTTC. Translating gives CASSADRDEQYF.

This rearrangement joins TRBV7-9 to TRBJ1-5; 11 nucleotides align to TRBD1. Germline V gene sequence: CDR1 SEHNR, CDR2 FQNEAQ (reference sequence). V lost 4 bases and J lost 1; bases outside the gene matches: 3. The CDR3 length is 16 residues. CDR3 DNA: TGTGCCAGCAGCTCAGGACAGGGGGCGAGCAATCAGCCCCAGCATTTT. Its translation is CASSSGQGASNQPQHF. The variable domain in full, with the rest retrieved from reference TRBV7-9 and TRBJ1-5, is DTGVSQNPRHKITKRGQNVTFRCDPISEHNRLYWYRQTLGQGPEFLTYFQNEAQLEKSRLLSDRFSAERPKGSFSTLEIQRTEQGDSAMYLCASSSGQGASNQPQHFGDGTRLSIL.

The chain has TRBV9 and TRBJ1-1; D ambiguous. This CDR3 is 14 amino acids long. From germline, CDR1 is SGDLS and CDR2 YYNGEE. V gave up 0 bases and J gave up 1 base, with 7 bases separating them. CDR3 sequence reads: CASSVVGENTEAFF. The CDR3 nucleotides are TGTGCCAGCAGCGTAGTAGGTGAGAACACTGAAGCTTTCTTT.

This chain links TRBV7-3 with TRBJ2-3, with D perhaps TRBD1 (7 bases). Deletions cut 3 bases from V and 2 bases from J, with 12 bases between. CDR1 is SGHTA, CDR2 FQGTGA, per germline. This CDR3 has 15 amino acids. The chain's CDR3 is CASSLRDSHTDTQYF. DNA of the CDR3: TGTGCCAGCAGCTTGCGGGACAGTCACACAGATACGCAGTATTTT.

This sequence joins TRBV30 and TRBJ1-3; D unclear. The CDR3 runs to 11 residues. CDR1 is GTSNPN and CDR2 is SVGIG in the germline V gene (reference sequence). V dropped 0 bases and J dropped 8 bases, with 5 bases sitting between them. CDR3 protein: CAWSVTDTIYF. DNA for the CDR3: TGTGCCTGGAGTGTCACAGACACCATATATTTT.

The chain uses TRBV30 and TRBJ1-6, with D uncertain. V lost 3 bases, J lost 14 bases, and 11 bases lay in between. CDR1 GTSNPN and CDR2 SVGIG come from the germline V gene (reference sequence). This CDR3 is built from 11 residues. The CDR3 spells CAWSHSGSLHF. CDR3 in DNA: TGTGCCTGGAGCCATAGCGGGTCCCTCCACTTT.

V is TRBV7-6 and J is TRBJ1-1, with unresolved D. Deletions cut 5 bases from V and 1 base from J, with 8 bases between. Looked up from germline, CDR1 is SGHVS and CDR2 is FNYEAQ. The CDR3 sequence is 13 residues long. Here the CDR3 DNA reads TGTGCCAGCAGCCCTCGCCAGAACACTGAAGCTTTCTTT. As protein: CASSPRQNTEAFF.

This clone was observed a few times. V and J are TRBV7-2 and TRBJ2-1; TRBD2 matches 9 bases. Per the germline V gene, CDR1 is SGHTA and CDR2 is FQGNSA. CDR3 size: 17 residues. V gave up 5 bases and J gave up 0 bases; unmatched junction bases: 8. The CDR3 loop is CASSITLAGYSYNEQFF. DNA of the CDR3: TGTGCCAGCAGCATAACGCTAGCGGGATACTCCTACAATGAGCAGTTCTTC.

This chain uses TRBV5-1 with TRBJ2-7; the D gene is possibly TRBD1 (5 bases). V lost 1 base and J 7 bases, leaving 6 bases between the germline ends. Germline CDR1 SGHRS, CDR2 YFSETQ. The CDR3 loop spans 11 amino acids. CDR3 residues: CASSLKGEQYF. The DNA of the CDR3 is TGCGCCAGCAGCTTGAAGGGGGAGCAGTACTTC. Looking up the rest from reference TRBV5-1 and TRBJ2-7 gives the full variable domain: KAGVTQTPRYLIKTRGQQVTLSCSPISGHRSVSWYQQTPGQGLQFLFEYFSETQRNKGNFPGRFSGRQFSNSRSEMNVSTLELGDSALYLCASSLKGEQYFGPGTRLTVT.

This chain joins TRBV28 and TRBJ1-1; the match to TRBD1 covers 12 bases. V lost 5 bases to trimming and J lost 4 bases; unmatched junction nucleotides: 5. Germline V gene sequence: CDR1 MDHEN, CDR2 SYDVKM. This CDR3 region has 15 residues. This CDR3 reads CASSAGQGARTEAFF. The DNA for the CDR3 is TGTGCCAGCAGTGCGGGACAGGGGGCTCGCACTGAAGCTTTCTTT.

The chain recombines TRBV7-6 with TRBJ2-7; TRBD1 agrees at 9 bases. This CDR3 has 18 residues. V lost 5 bases, J lost 7 bases, and 21 bases stayed unmatched. Per the germline V gene, CDR1 is SGHVS and CDR2 is FNYEAQ. The DNA for the CDR3 is TGTGCCAGCAGCCTACAACGGGACAGGGTATCGTTCGGCTGGGAGCAGTACTTC. Its translation is CASSLQRDRVSFGWEQYF.

The rearrangement links TRBV25-1 to TRBJ1-1; TRBD1 matches 9 bases. Per the germline V gene, CDR1 is MGHDK and CDR2 is SYGVNS. The CDR3 totals 13 residues. J lost 5 bases, V lost 7 bases, and 5 bases had no gene match. The CDR3 here is CASTTGGGTEAFF. The CDR3 DNA reads TGTGCCAGCACGACAGGGGGTGGAACTGAAGCTTTCTTT. Full variable domain (missing parts from reference TRBV25-1 and TRBJ1-1): EADIYQTPRYLVIGTGKKITLECSQTMGHDKMYWYQQDPGMELHLIHYSYGVNSTEKGDLSSESTVSRIRTEHFPLTLESARPSHTSQYLCASTTGGGTEAFFGQGTRLTVV.

This clone has just a few counts. The chain uses TRBV4-2 and TRBJ2-7, with 12 bases identical to TRBD2. The CDR3 has 16 amino acids. Germline V gene data show CDR1 as LGHNA and CDR2 as YNFKEQ. The trim removed 4 bases at V and 8 bases at J, leaving 12 bases unmatched. The CDR3 here is CASSPYGTSGSPQQYF. The CDR3 DNA sequence: TGTGCCAGCAGCCCGTACGGGACTAGCGGGTCCCCGCAGCAGTACTTC.

A single count supports this clone. The genes are TRBV7-9 and TRBJ1-5, with a possible D match to TRBD1 (5 bases). CDR3 length equals 14 residues. V gave up 4 bases and J gave up 5 bases, with 12 bases separating them. Germline-derived CDR1 and CDR2 are SEHNR and FQNEAQ (reference sequence). As DNA, the CDR3 is TGTGCCAGCAGCTCGGGGACGACCCATCAGCCCCAGCATTTT. This gives the protein CASSSGTTHQPQHF.

CDR3 region: CSVKGDRDPETQYF. Here the CDR3 DNA reads TGCAGCGTTAAAGGGGACCGGGACCCGGAGACCCAGTACTTC. The rearrangement links TRBV29-1 to TRBJ2-5; D is possibly TRBD1 or TRBD2 (5 bases each). CDR1 and CDR2 (germline): SQVTM, ANQGSEA. This CDR3 is built from 14 residues. V gave up 5 bases and J gave up 5 bases, with 18 bases separating them.

This clone was observed a handful of times. The junction does not match germline at one end; this may be a read error. The chain couples TRBV5-4 to TRBJ2-1; D might be TRBD2 (6 bases). The CDR3 is 15 residues long. Looked up from germline, CDR1 is SGHNT and CDR2 is YYREEE (reference sequence). As DNA, the CDR3 is TGTGCCAGCAGCTTGCTGGCTAGCAGCCCGTGGGAGGCGATCTTC. Protein product: CASSLLASSPWEAIF.

The V gene is TRBV30, the J gene TRBJ2-3; D possibly corresponds to TRBD1 (6 bases). There are 14 residues in the CDR3. Germline CDR1 reads GTSNPN; CDR2 reads SVGIG (reference sequence). V dropped 3 bases and J dropped 5 bases, with 15 bases sitting between them. CDR3 in amino acids: CAWSLRGAIDTQYF. CDR3 nucleotide sequence: TGTGCCTGGAGCCTCAGGGGTGCTATAGATACGCAGTATTTT.

The chain combines TRBV2 with TRBJ2-7; 9 nucleotides match TRBD1. The germline CDR1 and CDR2 sequences are SNHLY and FYNNEI. With 6 bases clipped from V and 1 base from J, the junction kept 7 bases outside the gene matches. CDR3 length equals 15 residues. In DNA, the CDR3 is TGTGCCAGCAGGCCGGGACAGGGAAAATCCTACGAGCAGTACTTC. It specifies CASRPGQGKSYEQYF.

The chain links TRBV2 to TRBJ2-4; 7 bases match TRBD2. J was trimmed by 9 bases and V by 4 bases; bases with no gene match: 15. The CDR3 is 16 amino acids. CDR1 SNHLY and CDR2 FYNNEI come from the germline V gene. The CDR3 here is CASSGIGLVGVPIQYF. The CDR3 region has the DNA TGTGCCAGCAGTGGGATCGGACTAGTAGGGGTCCCCATTCAGTACTTC.

This clone was detected ten times or more. The V call is TRBV28, the J call TRBJ2-1; D gene uncertain. The CDR3 loop spans 13 amino acids. Germline V lookup: CDR1 MDHEN, CDR2 SYDVKM. V was trimmed by 2 bases and J by 4 bases, leaving 6 bases between them. The CDR3 region has the DNA TGTGCCAGCAGTTTAGGCTTGTACAATGAGCAGTTCTTC. Translating gives CASSLGLYNEQFF. Full variable domain (outside the CDR3, taken from reference TRBV28 and TRBJ2-1): DVKVTQSSRYLVKRTGEKVFLECVQDMDHENMFWYRQDPGLGLRLIYFSYDVKMKEKGDIPEGYSVSREKKERFSLILESASTNQTSMYLCASSLGLYNEQFFGPGTRLTVL.

V usage is TRBV4-1 and J usage is TRBJ2-7; TRBD2 matches 7 bases. The length of the CDR3 is 16 residues. CDR1 and CDR2 (germline): MGHRA, YSYEKL. V shed 1 base and J 3 bases; nucleotides not matched to a gene: 9. The CDR3 region has the DNA TGCGCCAGCAGCCAAGGGCTCGGGACTAAACGCTACGAGCAGTACTTC. Protein product: CASSQGLGTKRYEQYF.

The chain couples TRBV11-2 to TRBJ2-3, with 7 bases matching TRBD2. The CDR3 spans 14 residues. Germline values: CDR1 SGHAT, CDR2 FQNNGV. Trimming cost V 5 bases and J 4 bases; bases outside gene matches: 6. CDR3 protein: CASSRPAGADTQYF. The CDR3 DNA reads as TGTGCCAGCAGCCGACCGGCGGGAGCAGATACGCAGTATTTT.

J is TRBJ1-1 and V is TRBV18; D is undetermined. V was cut by 3 bases and J by 1 base, with 9 bases left in between. Germline CDR1 KGHSH, CDR2 LQKENI. CDR3 size: 14 residues. CDR3 DNA: TGTGCCAGCTCACCTGACTTAGGGAACACTGAAGCTTTCTTT. The encoded protein is CASSPDLGNTEAFF.